Here is one T cell receptor beta chain with its context. Produced via immunoSEQ multiplex PCR; TCRdb's table is partial and in-frame only. The sample includes 120,000 or so clones, around nine tenths of them seen just once. These data originate in a study of blood T cell repertoires in COVID-19. This CDR3 has 15 amino acids. Germline CDR1 SGHDN, CDR2 FVKESK. Trimming stripped 1 base from V and 5 bases from J, with 14 bases between. This TCR was sampled from an elderly woman with acute or convalescent COVID-19. The sequenced sample was peripheral blood. The chain is built from TRBV14 and TRBJ2-5; D is possibly TRBD2 (5 bases). Here the CDR3 reads CASSQASNSAETQYF. CDR3 sequence (DNA): TGTGCCAGCAGCCAAGCTAGCAACTCTGCGGAGACCCAGTACTTC.